A selection of T cell receptor beta chains follows, all from one sample in a study of PD-1 blockade in classical Hodgkin lymphoma. Sequencing used immunoSEQ multiplex PCR; TCRdb keeps in-frame clones, though not all of them. Here the sample spans some 95,000 clones, over 75% being singletons. Sequenced material: peripheral blood mononuclear cells (PBMCs), taken before the fourth cycle of nivolumab. The source is a human donor with classical Hodgkin lymphoma. CDR3s include the opening cysteine and the closing phenylalanine or tryptophan. D genes are given only for firm matches. For some rows the clone size is stated as once, few or many, or as a class when expanded; others skip it.

CDR3 length	clone size	D gene	V gene	J gene	CDR3 protein	CDR3 DNA
13	once	-	TRBV27	TRBJ1-1	CASSLSSRYEAFF	TGTGCCAGCAGTTTATCCTCCAGATATGAAGCTTTCTTT
14	-	-	TRBV18	TRBJ2-7	CASSSPVGLDEQYF	TGTGCCAGCTCATCACCAGTGGGACTCGACGAGCAGTACTTC
13	-	TRBD1	TRBV6-5	TRBJ1-2	CASFRTGSYGYTF	TGTGCCAGCTTTAGGACAGGCAGCTATGGCTACACCTTC
14	-	TRBD1	TRBV27	TRBJ1-2	CASSTRTGFNGYTF	TGTGCCAGCAGTACGCGGACAGGCTTTAATGGCTACACCTTC
16	-	TRBD1	TRBV5-8	TRBJ2-3	CASSLYRGLTTDTQYF	TGTGCCAGCAGCCTTTACAGGGGGCTCACCACAGATACGCAGTATTTT
12	-	-	TRBV28	TRBJ1-2	CASSLGYYGYTF	TGTGCCAGCAGTTTAGGGTACTATGGCTACACCTTC
16	-	TRBD2	TRBV5-4	TRBJ2-7	CASSPGRGTSGYEQYF	TGTGCCAGCAGCCCCGGAAGAGGGACTAGCGGTTACGAGCAGTACTTC
14	-	-	TRBV2	TRBJ2-1	CASRSLEGNNEQFF	TGTGCCAGCAGATCCCTCGAGGGGAACAATGAGCAGTTCTTC
13	-	-	TRBV2	TRBJ2-5	CASSDMTVETQYF	TGTGCCAGCAGTGACATGACCGTCGAGACCCAGTACTTC
13	-	TRBD1	TRBV5-5	TRBJ2-5	CASSVQGPETQYF	TGTGCCAGCAGCGTACAGGGGCCAGAGACCCAGTACTTC
15	-	-	TRBV5-1	TRBJ1-4	CASSLESGLNEKLFF	TGCGCCAGCAGCTTGGAGTCAGGGCTTAATGAAAAACTGTTTTTT
17	-	TRBD2	TRBV7-3	TRBJ2-3	CASSLRTSGGFTDTQYF	TGTGCCAGCAGCTTACGGACTAGCGGGGGGTTCACAGATACGCAGTATTTT
14	once	-	TRBV28	TRBJ2-7	CASSPRARGPANDF	TGTGCCAGCAGTCCCCGGGCCAGGGGCCCGGCGAATGACTTC
15	-	TRBD1	TRBV9	TRBJ1-4	CASSPADRLDEKLFF	TGTGCCAGCAGCCCCGCGGACAGGTTAGATGAAAAACTGTTTTTT
13	-	-	TRBV28	TRBJ1-1	CASSAPSGTEAFF	TGTGCCAGCAGTGCCCCCAGCGGCACTGAAGCTTTCTTT
13	-	-	TRBV19	TRBJ1-2	CASSYPGAPGYTF	TGTGCCAGTAGCTATCCGGGGGCGCCTGGCTACACCTTC
14	once	-	TRBV6-5	TRBJ1-2	CASSPWTAGLGYTF	TGTGCCAGCAGTCCATGGACCGCTGGATTAGGCTACACCTTC
12	-	-	TRBV7-9	TRBJ2-7	CASSLDYAEQYF	TGTGCCAGCAGCTTAGACTATGCTGAGCAGTACTTC
17	-	TRBD1	TRBV5-1	TRBJ2-1	CASSLASGQGPYNEQFF	TGCGCCAGCAGCTTGGCCTCGGGACAGGGGCCCTACAATGAGCAGTTCTTC
14	few	TRBD1	TRBV5-1	TRBJ1-6	CASSSEQGNSPLHF	TGCGCCAGCAGCTCGGAACAGGGGAATTCACCCCTCCACTTT
16	-	-	TRBV29-1	TRBJ2-7	CSVELRGAGMSYEQYF	TGCAGCGTTGAGCTCAGGGGAGCCGGGATGAGTTACGAGCAGTACTTC
10	-	-	TRBV6-5	TRBJ2-7	CASGGYEQYF	TGTGCCAGCGGGGGCTACGAGCAGTACTTC
16	once	TRBD1	TRBV5-8	TRBJ1-6	CASSPDRGRRNSPLHF	TGTGCCAGCAGCCCGGACAGGGGGCGCCGGAATTCACCCCTCCACTTT
15	once	-	TRBV9	TRBJ2-3	CASSPHYRRTDTQYF	TGTGCCAGCAGCCCCCATTATCGTCGCACAGATACGCAGTATTTT
15	-	-	TRBV7-6	TRBJ1-4	CASSPLPATNEKLFF	TGTGCCAGCAGCCCCCTGCCTGCAACTAATGAAAAACTGTTTTTT
12	-	-	TRBV2	TRBJ1-1	CASRLLLGEAFF	TGTGCCAGCAGGCTCCTCCTTGGGGAAGCTTTCTTT
12	-	-	TRBV7-9	TRBJ2-7	CASTVQQYEQYF	TGTGCCAGCACGGTACAGCAGTACGAGCAGTACTTC
15	-	-	TRBV10-3	TRBJ2-5	CAISLLPRRSETQYF	TGTGCCATCAGTCTTTTACCGCGACGGTCAGAGACCCAGTACTTC
12	-	-	TRBV7-9	TRBJ1-5	CASSLGNQPQHF	TGTGCCAGCAGCTTAGGAAATCAGCCCCAGCATTTT
14	-	-	TRBV7-9	TRBJ1-1	CATLHRDGYTEAFF	TGTGCCACCTTACACAGGGATGGGTACACTGAAGCTTTCTTT
13	-	-	TRBV27	TRBJ1-1	CASSLRGNTEAFF	TGTGCCAGCAGTTTACGGGGGAACACTGAAGCTTTCTTT
16	-	TRBD2	TRBV19	TRBJ2-1	CASSSRLAGGTGEQFF	TGTGCCAGTAGTAGCCGACTAGCGGGGGGGACCGGTGAGCAGTTCTTC
16	-	TRBD1	TRBV7-2	TRBJ1-1	CASSVRDRILNTEAFF	TGTGCCAGCAGCGTCCGGGACAGGATCTTGAACACTGAAGCTTTCTTT
12	-	-	TRBV18	TRBJ2-7	CASSRGTYEQYF	TGTGCCAGCTCGAGAGGGACCTACGAGCAGTACTTC
15	-	TRBD2	TRBV7-6	TRBJ2-1	CASSLEAGGPNEQFF	TGTGCCAGCAGCTTAGAAGCGGGGGGCCCTAATGAGCAGTTCTTC
13	-	-	TRBV19	TRBJ2-5	CASSAWNEETQYF	TGTGCCAGTAGTGCCTGGAATGAGGAGACCCAGTACTTC
12	-	-	TRBV9	TRBJ1-3	CASSGQGNTIYF	TGTGCCAGCAGCGGGCAGGGAAACACCATATATTTT
15	-	-	TRBV4-3	TRBJ2-7	CASSQVRTFGDEQYF	TGCGCCAGCAGCCAAGTACGAACATTCGGGGACGAGCAGTACTTC
15	once	-	TRBV18	TRBJ1-3	CASSPPRESGNTIYF	TGTGCCAGCTCACCACCGAGGGAGTCTGGAAACACCATATATTTT
13	once	-	TRBV9	TRBJ2-1	CASSASDTNEQFF	TGTGCCAGCAGCGCCTCGGACACCAATGAGCAGTTCTTC
13	-	-	TRBV6-6	TRBJ1-2	CASSLGQNYGYTF	TGTGCCAGCAGCCTCGGACAGAACTATGGCTACACCTTC
13	-	-	TRBV6-1	TRBJ1-2	CASTLRSNYGYTF	TGTGCCAGCACCCTGAGGAGCAACTATGGCTACACCTTC
11	-	-	TRBV18	TRBJ2-2	CASQGAGELFF	TGTGCCAGCCAGGGCGCCGGGGAGCTGTTTTTT
14	-	-	TRBV7-2	TRBJ1-2	CASSLEQARYGYTF	TGTGCCAGCAGCTTAGAACAGGCCCGCTATGGCTACACCTTC
15	-	TRBD1	TRBV7-2	TRBJ1-1	CASSLDGTGDTEAFF	TGTGCCAGCAGCTTAGACGGGACAGGAGACACTGAAGCTTTCTTT
13	-	-	TRBV7-2	TRBJ1-1	CASNNFQGTEAFF	TGTGCCAGCAACAATTTCCAGGGCACTGAAGCTTTCTTT
15	-	-	TRBV28	TRBJ2-5	CASREIDRVSETQYF	TGTGCCAGCAGGGAGATTGACCGGGTGTCGGAGACCCAGTACTTC
12	-	-	TRBV19	TRBJ1-2	CASDDANYGYTF	TGTGCCAGCGACGATGCTAACTATGGCTACACCTTC
13	-	TRBD1	TRBV30	TRBJ1-2	CAWTEGAEDGYTF	TGTGCCTGGACCGAGGGGGCTGAGGACGGCTACACCTTC
16	few	-	TRBV4-1	TRBJ1-1	CASSQVDMGFLREAFF	TGCGCCAGCAGCCAAGTTGACATGGGGTTCCTAAGGGAAGCTTTCTTT